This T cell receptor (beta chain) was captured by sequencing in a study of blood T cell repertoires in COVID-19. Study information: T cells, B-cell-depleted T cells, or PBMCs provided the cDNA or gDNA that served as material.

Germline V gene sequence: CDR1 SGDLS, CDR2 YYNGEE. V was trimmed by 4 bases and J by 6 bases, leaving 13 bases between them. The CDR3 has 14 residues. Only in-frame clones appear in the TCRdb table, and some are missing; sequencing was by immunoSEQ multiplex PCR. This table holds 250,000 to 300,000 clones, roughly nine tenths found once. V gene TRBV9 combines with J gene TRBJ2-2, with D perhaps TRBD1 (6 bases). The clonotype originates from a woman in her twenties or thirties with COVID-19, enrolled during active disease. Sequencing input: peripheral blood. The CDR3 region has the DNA TGTGCCAGCAGCTCAACAGGGTCCTCCGGGGAGCTGTTTTTT. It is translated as CASSSTGSSGELFF. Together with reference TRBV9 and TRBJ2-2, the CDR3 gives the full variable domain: DSGVTQTPKHLITATGQRVTLRCSPRSGDLSVYWYQQSLDQGLQFLIQYYNGEERAKGNILERFSAQQFPDLHSELNLSSLELGDSALYFCASSSTGSSGELFFGEGSRLTVL.